These T cell receptor beta chains were read from a single sample in a study of shared clonotypes between healthy human individuals. Repertoires were generated with immunoSEQ multiplex PCR, while TCRdb's copy carries only in-frame clones and drops some. The table lists under 650,000 clones, less than 96% of them singletons, with approximately 0.062% in the top ten. The sequenced sample consisted of naive CD4+ T cells sorted from blood. The receptors were gathered from a woman in her twenties or thirties in good health. The CDR3 runs from the conserved cysteine through the conserved F or W. D genes are given only for firm matches. For some rows the clone size is stated as once, few or many, or as a class when expanded; others skip it.

j_call: TRBJ2-3; d_call: TRBD2; v_call: TRBV19; clone_size: NA; cdr3_nt: TGTGCCAGTAACAGCGGGAGGGGATCCGCTAGCACAGATACGCAGTATTTT; cdr3_aa: CASNSGRGSASTDTQYF
j_call: TRBJ2-1; d_call: TRBD1; v_call: TRBV14; clone_size: NA; cdr3_nt: TGTGCCAGCAGCCGCATGAGGACAGGGGGCGTTGAAAAGGGATCCAATGAGCAGTTCTTC; cdr3_aa: CASSRMRTGGVEKGSNEQFF
j_call: TRBJ1-5; d_call: NA; v_call: TRBV18; clone_size: once; cdr3_nt: TGTGCCAGCTCACTGAAGGAAGTTTGGGGCAATCAGCCCCAGCATTTT; cdr3_aa: CASSLKEVWGNQPQHF
j_call: TRBJ2-7; d_call: NA; v_call: TRBV7-6; clone_size: NA; cdr3_nt: TGTGCCAGCAGCCCCGATTACTCCTACGAGCAGTACTTC; cdr3_aa: CASSPDYSYEQYF
j_call: TRBJ2-1; d_call: TRBD2; v_call: TRBV19; clone_size: NA; cdr3_nt: TGTGCCAGTAGTATAGTCTTCTCGAGCGGGGCGAGGAATGAGCAGTTCTTC; cdr3_aa: CASSIVFSSGARNEQFF
j_call: TRBJ1-2; d_call: NA; v_call: TRBV15; clone_size: NA; cdr3_nt: TGTGCCACCAGCAGAGATATTGGAGGGAACTATGGCTACACCTTC; cdr3_aa: CATSRDIGGNYGYTF
j_call: TRBJ2-3; d_call: NA; v_call: TRBV4-2; clone_size: NA; cdr3_nt: TGTGCCAGCAGCCAAGATTCGGAAACAGATACGCAGTATTTT; cdr3_aa: CASSQDSETDTQYF
j_call: TRBJ2-3; d_call: NA; v_call: TRBV27; clone_size: NA; cdr3_nt: TGTGCCAGCAGCCCACAGGTTAGCACAGATACGCAGTATTTT; cdr3_aa: CASSPQVSTDTQYF
j_call: TRBJ2-3; d_call: NA; v_call: TRBV7-2; clone_size: NA; cdr3_nt: TGTGCCAGCGCCACCCATGGTGCAGATACGCAGTATTTT; cdr3_aa: CASATHGADTQYF
j_call: TRBJ2-5; d_call: TRBD1; v_call: TRBV6-1; clone_size: NA; cdr3_nt: TGTGCCAGCAGCTTACAACAGGGGGCCCCGGAGACCCAGTACTTC; cdr3_aa: CASSLQQGAPETQYF
j_call: TRBJ1-1; d_call: NA; v_call: TRBV28; clone_size: NA; cdr3_nt: TGTGCCAGCACTCCCCTCCACACTGAAGCTTTCTTT; cdr3_aa: CASTPLHTEAFF
j_call: TRBJ1-2; d_call: NA; v_call: TRBV6-6; clone_size: NA; cdr3_nt: TGTGCCAGCTTAGGACAGATCTATGGCTACACCTTC; cdr3_aa: CASLGQIYGYTF
j_call: TRBJ2-7; d_call: NA; v_call: TRBV18; clone_size: NA; cdr3_nt: TGTGCCAGCTCACCAGACGGGAACTCCTACGAGCAGTACTTC; cdr3_aa: CASSPDGNSYEQYF
j_call: TRBJ1-1; d_call: TRBD1; v_call: TRBV11-3; clone_size: NA; cdr3_nt: TGTGCCAGCACCGAGGGACAGTCCATGAACACTGAAGCTTTCTTT; cdr3_aa: CASTEGQSMNTEAFF
j_call: TRBJ2-7; d_call: TRBD2; v_call: TRBV18; clone_size: NA; cdr3_nt: TGTGCCAGCTCACCTAGCGGGATAAAAAGCTACGAGCAGTACTTC; cdr3_aa: CASSPSGIKSYEQYF
j_call: TRBJ1-5; d_call: NA; v_call: TRBV30; clone_size: NA; cdr3_nt: TGTGCCTGGAGTGAGGATGAGCATCAGCCCCAGCATTTT; cdr3_aa: CAWSEDEHQPQHF
j_call: TRBJ1-3; d_call: NA; v_call: TRBV23-1; clone_size: NA; cdr3_nt: TGCGCCTCGGTGCCTCCTCAAACACCGGGAAACACCATATATTTT; cdr3_aa: CASVPPQTPGNTIYF
j_call: TRBJ1-1; d_call: NA; v_call: TRBV10-3; clone_size: NA; cdr3_nt: TGTGCCATCAGTGAGAAAGTGACGAACACTGAAGCTTTCTTT; cdr3_aa: CAISEKVTNTEAFF
j_call: TRBJ1-1; d_call: TRBD1; v_call: TRBV7-2; clone_size: NA; cdr3_nt: TGTGCCAGCAGCTTAGCCAGGGGGCCCACTGAAGCTTTCTTT; cdr3_aa: CASSLARGPTEAFF
j_call: TRBJ1-3; d_call: NA; v_call: TRBV21-1; clone_size: NA; cdr3_nt: TGTGCCAGCAGCAAAGGCTGGCGCGAAAACACCATATATTTT; cdr3_aa: CASSKGWRENTIYF
j_call: TRBJ2-7; d_call: NA; v_call: TRBV28; clone_size: NA; cdr3_nt: TGTGCCAGCAGAAGGGGGGCAGTGTCGACCTACGAGCAGTACTTC; cdr3_aa: CASRRGAVSTYEQYF
j_call: TRBJ2-3; d_call: TRBD1; v_call: TRBV18; clone_size: NA; cdr3_nt: TGTGCCAGCTCACCCATCCGGGACAGGGCTACAGATACGCAGTATTTT; cdr3_aa: CASSPIRDRATDTQYF
j_call: TRBJ2-4; d_call: NA; v_call: TRBV6-1; clone_size: NA; cdr3_nt: TGTGCCAGCAGTGAATTTTGGAGCTACATTCAGTACTTC; cdr3_aa: CASSEFWSYIQYF
j_call: TRBJ2-2; d_call: NA; v_call: TRBV12-1; clone_size: NA; cdr3_nt: TGTGCCAGCAGCTTTGTCGGGGAAGCCGCGAGGGAAAGCACCGGGGAGCTGTTTTTT; cdr3_aa: CASSFVGEAARESTGELFF
j_call: TRBJ1-5; d_call: TRBD1; v_call: TRBV5-1; clone_size: once; cdr3_nt: TGCGCCAGCAGCCCCACAGGGGGCTCGGGTCAGCCCCAGCATTTT; cdr3_aa: CASSPTGGSGQPQHF
j_call: TRBJ2-2; d_call: TRBD1; v_call: TRBV19; clone_size: NA; cdr3_nt: TGTGCCAGTAGTATAGGGCGCAGGGGGCTCGGCGGGGAGCTGTTTTTT; cdr3_aa: CASSIGRRGLGGELFF
j_call: TRBJ2-3; d_call: TRBD2; v_call: TRBV11-2; clone_size: NA; cdr3_nt: TGTGCCAGCAGCTTAGGGCTAGCGGGAGGGCGGGATACGCAGTATTTT; cdr3_aa: CASSLGLAGGRDTQYF
j_call: TRBJ2-7; d_call: NA; v_call: TRBV2; clone_size: NA; cdr3_nt: TGTGCCAGCAGTGTCCATATGAGCTCCTACGAGCAGTACTTC; cdr3_aa: CASSVHMSSYEQYF
j_call: TRBJ2-7; d_call: NA; v_call: TRBV18; clone_size: NA; cdr3_nt: TGTGCCAGCTCACCAAATAACGAGCAGTACTTC; cdr3_aa: CASSPNNEQYF
j_call: TRBJ1-3; d_call: NA; v_call: TRBV5-4; clone_size: NA; cdr3_nt: TGTGCCAGCAGCTTGGCCAGGGTTGGCGCCACCATATATTTT; cdr3_aa: CASSLARVGATIYF
j_call: TRBJ2-7; d_call: TRBD2; v_call: TRBV23-1; clone_size: NA; cdr3_nt: TGCGCCAGCAGTCAATCTACTACTAGCGGGAGAGTAACCTACGAGCAGTACTTC; cdr3_aa: CASSQSTTSGRVTYEQYF
j_call: TRBJ2-2; d_call: TRBD2; v_call: TRBV18; clone_size: NA; cdr3_nt: TGTGCCAGCTCACCACGGCGGGAGGGCCCCACCGGGGAGCTGTTTTTT; cdr3_aa: CASSPRREGPTGELFF
j_call: TRBJ2-3; d_call: NA; v_call: TRBV29-1; clone_size: NA; cdr3_nt: TGCAGCGTGGCTAATTACAGGGTTGGGAGCACAGATACGCAGTATTTT; cdr3_aa: CSVANYRVGSTDTQYF
j_call: TRBJ2-7; d_call: TRBD2; v_call: TRBV28; clone_size: NA; cdr3_nt: TGTGCCAGCAGGGACCCGGGACTAGTCAACGAGCAGTACTTC; cdr3_aa: CASRDPGLVNEQYF
j_call: TRBJ2-7; d_call: TRBD1; v_call: TRBV10-3; clone_size: NA; cdr3_nt: TGTGCCATCAGCCCGGGACAGGGATTCAACGAGCAGTACTTC; cdr3_aa: CAISPGQGFNEQYF
j_call: TRBJ1-3; d_call: NA; v_call: TRBV19; clone_size: NA; cdr3_nt: TGTGCCAGTAGAACTCCTTCTGGAAACACCATATATTTT; cdr3_aa: CASRTPSGNTIYF
j_call: TRBJ2-3; d_call: TRBD1; v_call: TRBV19; clone_size: NA; cdr3_nt: TGTGCCAGTAGTATTGGAGACAGGGCCACAGATACGCAGTATTTT; cdr3_aa: CASSIGDRATDTQYF
j_call: TRBJ1-1; d_call: TRBD1; v_call: TRBV30; clone_size: NA; cdr3_nt: TGTGCCTTGGACAGGGCCGAGGGAACTGAAGCTTTCTTT; cdr3_aa: CALDRAEGTEAFF
j_call: TRBJ2-2; d_call: NA; v_call: TRBV5-1; clone_size: NA; cdr3_nt: TGCGCCAGCAGCTTGGTTAGTGGGTACACCGGGGAGCTGTTTTTT; cdr3_aa: CASSLVSGYTGELFF
j_call: TRBJ2-1; d_call: NA; v_call: TRBV9; clone_size: NA; cdr3_nt: TGTGCCAGCAGCGTAGTTGTGGGCCACAAGAATGAGCAGTTCTTC; cdr3_aa: CASSVVVGHKNEQFF
j_call: TRBJ2-5; d_call: NA; v_call: TRBV7-3; clone_size: NA; cdr3_nt: TGTGCCAGCAGCTTAGGAGGTAGAGGCGAGACCCAGTACTTC; cdr3_aa: CASSLGGRGETQYF
j_call: TRBJ1-5; d_call: TRBD1; v_call: TRBV4-1; clone_size: NA; cdr3_nt: TGCGCCAGCAGCCACGGATTAGGGGGACAGCTTTCTAATAGCAATCAGCCCCAGCATTTT; cdr3_aa: CASSHGLGGQLSNSNQPQHF
j_call: TRBJ2-7; d_call: NA; v_call: TRBV5-1; clone_size: NA; cdr3_nt: TGCGCCAGCAGCCCGCCCTATATCGACGGGATTGGAGAGCAGTACTTC; cdr3_aa: CASSPPYIDGIGEQYF
j_call: TRBJ1-5; d_call: NA; v_call: TRBV4-1; clone_size: NA; cdr3_nt: TGCGCCAGCAGCCAGACCAACACAGAAAACAATCAGCCCCAGCATTTT; cdr3_aa: CASSQTNTENNQPQHF